This TCR beta chain came from a study of technical replicates of blood from four donors. The CDR3 has 17 amino acids. The data were produced by immunoSEQ multiplex PCR, yet TCRdb's version contains in-frame clones alone and is incomplete. The data hold around 100,000 clones, with about 95% observed a single time. The chain is built from TRBV21-1 and TRBJ2-1; the DNA was not compared with TRBD2, the D call given in the table. TRBV21-1 is a recognized pseudogene. The specimen was T cells isolated from PBMCs. The TCR comes from a human donor in good health. CDR3 region: CASSKKGGGSSYNEQFF. CDR3 sequence (DNA): TGTGCCAGCAGCAAAAAGGGGGGAGGGAGCTCCTACAATGAGCAGTTCTTC.